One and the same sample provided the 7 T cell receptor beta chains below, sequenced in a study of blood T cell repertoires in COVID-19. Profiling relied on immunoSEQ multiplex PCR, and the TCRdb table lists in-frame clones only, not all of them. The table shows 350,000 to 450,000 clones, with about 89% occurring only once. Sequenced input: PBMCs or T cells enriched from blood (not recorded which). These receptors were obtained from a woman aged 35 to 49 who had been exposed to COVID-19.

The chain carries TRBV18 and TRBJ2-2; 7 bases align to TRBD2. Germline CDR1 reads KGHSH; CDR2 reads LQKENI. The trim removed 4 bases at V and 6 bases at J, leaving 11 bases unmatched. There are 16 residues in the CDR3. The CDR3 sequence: CASSRQETSVAGELFF. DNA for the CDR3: TGTGCCAGCTCACGGCAGGAAACTAGCGTCGCCGGGGAGCTGTTTTTT.

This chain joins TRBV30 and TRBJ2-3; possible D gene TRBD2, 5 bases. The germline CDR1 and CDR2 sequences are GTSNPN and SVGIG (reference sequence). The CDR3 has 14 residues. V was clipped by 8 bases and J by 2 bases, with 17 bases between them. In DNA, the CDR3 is TGTGCCAGCGCTGCAGCGGACCACACAGATACGCAGTATTTT. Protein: CASAAADHTDTQYF.

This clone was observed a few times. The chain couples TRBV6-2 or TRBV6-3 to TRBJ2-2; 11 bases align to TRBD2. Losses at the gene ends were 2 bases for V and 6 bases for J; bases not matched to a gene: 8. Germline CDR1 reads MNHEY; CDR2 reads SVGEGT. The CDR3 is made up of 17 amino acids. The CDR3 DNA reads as TGTGCCAGCAGTTACGGTCGACTAGCGGGACAGGCCGGGGAGCTGTTTTTT. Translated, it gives CASSYGRLAGQAGELFF.

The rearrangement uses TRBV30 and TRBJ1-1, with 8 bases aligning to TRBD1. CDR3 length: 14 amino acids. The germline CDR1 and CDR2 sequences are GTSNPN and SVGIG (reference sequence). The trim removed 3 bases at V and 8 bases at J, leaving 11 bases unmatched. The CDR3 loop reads CAWSYQGAGSEAFF. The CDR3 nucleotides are TGTGCCTGGAGCTACCAGGGGGCAGGCTCCGAAGCTTTCTTT. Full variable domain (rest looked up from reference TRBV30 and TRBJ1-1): SQTIHQWPATLVQPVGSPLSLECTVEGTSNPNLYWYRQAAGRGLQLLFYSVGIGQISSEVPQNLSASRPQDRQFILSSKKLLLSDSGFYLCAWSYQGAGSEAFFGQGTRLTVV.

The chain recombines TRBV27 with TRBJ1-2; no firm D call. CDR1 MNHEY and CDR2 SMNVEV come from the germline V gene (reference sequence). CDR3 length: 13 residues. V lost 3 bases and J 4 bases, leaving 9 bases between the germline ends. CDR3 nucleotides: TGTGCCAGCAGTTTCGGGATTACCTATGGCTACACCTTC. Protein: CASSFGITYGYTF.

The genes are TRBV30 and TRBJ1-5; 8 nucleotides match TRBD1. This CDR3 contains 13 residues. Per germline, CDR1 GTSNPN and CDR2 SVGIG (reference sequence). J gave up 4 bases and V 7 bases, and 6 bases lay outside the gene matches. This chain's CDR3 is CAFTGQANQPQHF. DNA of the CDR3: TGTGCCTTTACGGGACAGGCTAATCAGCCCCAGCATTTT.

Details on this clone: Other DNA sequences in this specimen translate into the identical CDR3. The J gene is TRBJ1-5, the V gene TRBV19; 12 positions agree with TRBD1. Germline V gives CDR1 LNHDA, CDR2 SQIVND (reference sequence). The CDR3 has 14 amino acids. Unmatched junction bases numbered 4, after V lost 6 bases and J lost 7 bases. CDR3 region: CASSGTGGRQPQHF. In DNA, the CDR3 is TGTGCCAGTAGCGGGACAGGGGGCCGACAGCCCCAGCATTTT.